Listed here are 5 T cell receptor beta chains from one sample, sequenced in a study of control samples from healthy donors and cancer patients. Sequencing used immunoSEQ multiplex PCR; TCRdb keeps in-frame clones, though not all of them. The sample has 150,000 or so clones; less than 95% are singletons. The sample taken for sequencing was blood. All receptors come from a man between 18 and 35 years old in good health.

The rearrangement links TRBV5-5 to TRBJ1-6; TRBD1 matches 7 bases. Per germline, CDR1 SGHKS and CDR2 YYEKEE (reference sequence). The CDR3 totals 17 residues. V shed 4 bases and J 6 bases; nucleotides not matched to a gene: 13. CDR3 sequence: CASSARGPTFGNSPLHF. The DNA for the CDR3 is TGTGCCAGCAGCGCGAGGGGGCCTACCTTTGGTAATTCACCCCTCCACTTT.

CDR3 protein: CASSQGGHQETQYF. For the CDR3, the DNA is TGTGCCAGCAGCCAAGGGGGCCACCAAGAGACCCAGTACTTC. V gene TRBV14 combines with J gene TRBJ2-5, with a weak D call TRBD1 (5 bases). Trimming took off 1 base at V and 0 bases at J, with 6 bases between the two ends. The CDR3 spans 14 residues. From germline, CDR1 is SGHDN and CDR2 FVKESK.

This CDR3 is CSVGTWEHYGYTF. Here the CDR3 DNA reads TGCAGCGTAGGGACCTGGGAGCACTATGGCTACACCTTC. This chain uses TRBV29-1 with TRBJ1-2; tentatively, D is TRBD1 (5 bases). The CDR3 totals 13 residues. The germline CDR1 and CDR2 sequences are SQVTM and ANQGSEA. Between the trimmed V and J ends, which lost 6 bases and 3 bases, there was a span of 14 bases.

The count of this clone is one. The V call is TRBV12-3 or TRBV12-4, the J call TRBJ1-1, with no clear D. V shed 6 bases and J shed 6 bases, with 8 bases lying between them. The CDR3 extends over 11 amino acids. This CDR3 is CASRSTPEAFF. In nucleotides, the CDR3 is TGTGCCAGCAGGTCGACACCTGAAGCTTTCTTT.

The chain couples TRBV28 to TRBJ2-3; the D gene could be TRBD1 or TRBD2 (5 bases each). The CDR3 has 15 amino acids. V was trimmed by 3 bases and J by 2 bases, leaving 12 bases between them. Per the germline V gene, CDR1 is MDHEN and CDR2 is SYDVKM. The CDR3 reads CASSLGTVNTDTQYF. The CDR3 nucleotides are TGTGCCAGCAGTTTGGGGACGGTGAACACAGATACGCAGTATTTT.